A single sample is the source of the 10 T cell receptor beta chains below, sequenced in a study of radiotherapy plus CTLA-4 blockade in lung cancer. Produced via immunoSEQ multiplex PCR; TCRdb's table is partial and in-frame only. The table lists approximately 50,000 clones, 70% to 85% of them singletons. Sequences were derived from peripheral blood, sampled from a patient treated with radiotherapy plus ipilimumab. The receptors come from a human donor with non-small cell lung cancer whose response to radiotherapy plus ipilimumab could not be evaluated.

Worth noting for this clone: Additional DNA sequences in this sample encode the identical CDR3. The V and J genes are TRBV15 and TRBJ1-1; D ambiguous. Between the trimmed V and J ends, which lost 5 bases and 1 base, there was a span of 5 bases. Germline V gene data show CDR1 as LNHNV and CDR2 as YYDKDF (reference sequence). This CDR3 is built from 12 residues. CDR3: CATSRWNTEAFF. The CDR3 bases are TGTGCCACCAGCCGGTGGAACACTGAAGCTTTCTTT.

The chain recombines TRBV7-9 with TRBJ2-1; 9 nucleotides align to TRBD2. In germline, CDR1 is SEHNR, CDR2 FQNEAQ (reference sequence). Trimming at V came to 1 base and at J to 7 bases, leaving 5 bases not matched to a gene. The CDR3 totals 15 residues. The CDR3 nucleotides are TGTGCCAGCAGCTTAGATGGCGGGAGGGCAAATGAGCAGTTCTTC. The encoded protein is CASSLDGGRANEQFF.

Written as DNA, the CDR3 is TGTGCCAGCAGCCCACCCGACAGGGCCACCTACGAGCAGTACTTC. This sequence encodes CASSPPDRATYEQYF. The genes are TRBV5-6 and TRBJ2-7, with TRBD1 identical over 7 bases. The germline CDR1 and CDR2 sequences are SGHDT and YYEEEE. The CDR3 sequence is 15 residues long. Trimming cost V 4 bases and J 2 bases; bases outside gene matches: 9.

The gene calls are TRBV6-1 and TRBJ1-6; D may be TRBD1 (5 bases). The V gene's germline CDR1 is MNHNS and CDR2 SASEGT. V was pared by 8 bases and J by 0 bases, with 11 bases between. CDR3 length equals 15 residues. This CDR3 reads CASDSGISYNSPLHF. The CDR3 DNA follows: TGTGCCAGCGACTCAGGGATCTCCTATAATTCACCCCTCCACTTT.

The chain combines TRBV5-1 with TRBJ2-1; 8 positions match TRBD1. This CDR3 has 15 amino acids. CDR1 and CDR2 from the germline V gene are SGHRS and YFSETQ. Germline trimming cut 0 bases from V and 6 bases from J; bases unmatched to any gene: 5. The CDR3, as DNA: TGCGCCAGCAGCTTGGCGGACAGGGACCTCAATGAGCAGTTCTTC. Its translation is CASSLADRDLNEQFF.

This chain joins TRBV9 and TRBJ2-3, with D possibly matching TRBD2 (7 bases). CDR1 is SGDLS and CDR2 is YYNGEE in the germline V gene. This CDR3 contains 16 residues. Trimming removed 2 bases from V and 3 bases from J, with 16 bases in between. This CDR3 is CASSVPRGGETDTQYF. The CDR3 DNA sequence: TGTGCCAGCAGCGTTCCGAGGGGGGGAGAAACAGATACGCAGTATTTT.

The chain carries TRBV25-1 and TRBJ2-2, with D possibly being TRBD2 (6 bases). CDR3 length: 17 amino acids. The ends were cut back, 3 bases at V and 3 bases at J, with 17 bases in the middle. The germline gives CDR1 MGHDK, CDR2 SYGVNS. In DNA, the CDR3 is TGTGCCAGCAGTGAGAGGAGGGTAAAAGGGTACACCGGGGAGCTGTTTTTT. As protein: CASSERRVKGYTGELFF.

The chain recombines TRBV19 with TRBJ2-3; the match to TRBD2 covers 10 bases. Germline V gene data show CDR1 as LNHDA and CDR2 as SQIVND (reference sequence). The CDR3 has 17 residues. V was clipped by 5 bases and J by 2 bases; unmatched bases: 10. The CDR3 nucleotides are TGTGCCAGTAGTGTATTAGCGGGGGGCGGGATCACAGATACGCAGTATTTT. Protein: CASSVLAGGGITDTQYF.

The chain joins TRBV9 to TRBJ2-3, with unresolved D. Germline assignment: CDR1 SGDLS and CDR2 YYNGEE. Deletions cut 0 bases from V and 4 bases from J, with 9 bases between. The CDR3 contains 14 residues. CDR3 bases: TGTGCCAGCAGCGTAGAACCACGGGCAGATACGCAGTATTTT. It encodes CASSVEPRADTQYF.

The chain couples TRBV10-1 to TRBJ2-1, with D tentatively TRBD2 (5 bases). The CDR3 totals 12 residues. Trimming took 4 bases from V and 7 from J, leaving 8 bases between them. CDR1 and CDR2 (germline): WNHNN, SYGVQD (reference sequence). The CDR3 protein is CASSGPGNEQFF. CDR3 DNA sequence: TGCGCCAGCAGTGGACCGGGGAATGAGCAGTTCTTC.